The present T cell receptor beta chain was sequenced within a study of blood T cell repertoires in COVID-19. Trimming left V 5 bases short and J 5 bases short, with 16 bases between. Germline V lookup: CDR1 SGHAT, CDR2 FQNNGV. CDR3 length equals 15 residues. Generated by immunoSEQ multiplex PCR, the TCRdb table keeps only in-frame clones and is missing some. The sample lists 230,000 or so clones; around 90% were seen once. The rearrangement links TRBV11-2 to TRBJ1-5; D might be TRBD1 (5 bases). The TCR originated in a woman aged 60-75 years with COVID-19, enrolled during active disease. Sequenced material: peripheral blood. CDR3 in amino acids: CASSPGHGPYQPQHF. DNA for the CDR3: TGTGCCAGCAGCCCAGGGCACGGACCCTATCAGCCCCAGCATTTT.